The sequence of this TCR beta chain was determined in a study of cytomegalovirus exposure and HLA in healthy donors. Study outcomes and limitations: A later analysis by the authors found several of the most significant clusters apparently linked to common viral pathogens.

This clone has only a few counts. What it binds is not known. 13 Jbeta primers and 60 Vbeta primers were used for the PCR. The assay was immunoSEQ multiplex PCR, and TCRdb's table has in-frame clones only and misses some. The sample holds roughly 92,000 clones; 81% are singletons and the top ten take around 4.2%. This CDR3 is built from 15 residues. Germline-derived CDR1 and CDR2 are PRHDT and FYEKMQ (reference sequence). Trimming removed 4 bases at V and 0 bases at J, with 11 bases between. The specimen sequenced was PBMCs. The sequence derives from a woman between 65 and 79 years old in good health and CMV-seropositive. The gene calls are TRBV13 and TRBJ2-3; D gene unclear. In DNA form, the CDR3 reads TGTGCCAGCAGCTCCCCCCTGAGGAGCACAGATACGCAGTATTTT. Protein product: CASSSPLRSTDTQYF.